Included here is one TCR beta chain sequence, with context. At least ten counts were recorded for this clonotype. Its cognate antigen has yet to be identified. No much larger clonotype is one base removed from it; base qualities were not supplied. The data originate from a study of CD8 T cells in ankylosing spondylitis (dated by TCRdb to 2015 to 2018). Broadly, across the study: The study set out to find disease-linked TCR variants by profiling T cell receptor beta repertoires in ankylosing spondylitis patients and healthy donors. The whole study cohort included about a hundred healthy donors and 20 to 30 ankylosing spondylitis patients. Samples of peripheral blood were taken, and for ankylosing spondylitis patients, synovial fluid was collected as well. Findings and caveats that apply to the study as a whole: A TCR beta motif of 8 or 9 highly homologous amino acid variants appeared characteristic of blood from ankylosing spondylitis patients. Some motif variants were previously reported in synovial fluid and blood of reactive arthritis patients, suggesting common disease-initiation mechanisms. In peripheral blood, the disease-linked clones were found at relatively low frequencies and had a CD8+ phenotype. According to the report, matched synovial fluid samples from ankylosing spondylitis patients were significantly enriched for the disease-linked clones.

Sequencing instrument: Illumina HiSeq 2500. TCR beta libraries were prepared by quantitative 5'-RACE with molecular barcodes. The published analysis was carried out like this. Disease-linked TCR variants were identified with a new computational method built on a probabilistic model of VDJ rearrangement. The public reads were run again by TCRdb, first through fastp at Q25 and then through MiXCR, and only productive beta chains were kept. One record per CDR3 amino acid sequence lists the most common genes and DNA. V and J calls and clone size were set by TCRdb, not the authors. Here the sample has some 71,000 distinct CDR3 sequences; about 5.7% occur a single time. The ten largest clonotypes hold approximately 2.1% of the sample. The germline V gene specifies MGHRA as CDR1 and YSYEKL as CDR2. After removal of 5 bases from V and 2 bases from J, the junction retains 12 bases not matched to a gene. The CDR3 covers 18 residues, taking in both the cysteine and the phenylalanine. The read is trimmed to its CDR3 DNA, 54 bases read in frame from base 1.

The sequence links TRBV4-1 to TRBJ1-3, with 10 middle bases fitting TRBD1. Sequenced material: blood, either unsorted or a sorted T cell fraction (not recorded which). The receptor's source is a male donor with ankylosing spondylitis or in good health (not recorded which). DNA sequence: TGCGCCAGCAGCAATGGCCGGGACAGGGGAGGTACTGGAAACACCATATATTTT. Protein translation: CASSNGRDRGGTGNTIYF.